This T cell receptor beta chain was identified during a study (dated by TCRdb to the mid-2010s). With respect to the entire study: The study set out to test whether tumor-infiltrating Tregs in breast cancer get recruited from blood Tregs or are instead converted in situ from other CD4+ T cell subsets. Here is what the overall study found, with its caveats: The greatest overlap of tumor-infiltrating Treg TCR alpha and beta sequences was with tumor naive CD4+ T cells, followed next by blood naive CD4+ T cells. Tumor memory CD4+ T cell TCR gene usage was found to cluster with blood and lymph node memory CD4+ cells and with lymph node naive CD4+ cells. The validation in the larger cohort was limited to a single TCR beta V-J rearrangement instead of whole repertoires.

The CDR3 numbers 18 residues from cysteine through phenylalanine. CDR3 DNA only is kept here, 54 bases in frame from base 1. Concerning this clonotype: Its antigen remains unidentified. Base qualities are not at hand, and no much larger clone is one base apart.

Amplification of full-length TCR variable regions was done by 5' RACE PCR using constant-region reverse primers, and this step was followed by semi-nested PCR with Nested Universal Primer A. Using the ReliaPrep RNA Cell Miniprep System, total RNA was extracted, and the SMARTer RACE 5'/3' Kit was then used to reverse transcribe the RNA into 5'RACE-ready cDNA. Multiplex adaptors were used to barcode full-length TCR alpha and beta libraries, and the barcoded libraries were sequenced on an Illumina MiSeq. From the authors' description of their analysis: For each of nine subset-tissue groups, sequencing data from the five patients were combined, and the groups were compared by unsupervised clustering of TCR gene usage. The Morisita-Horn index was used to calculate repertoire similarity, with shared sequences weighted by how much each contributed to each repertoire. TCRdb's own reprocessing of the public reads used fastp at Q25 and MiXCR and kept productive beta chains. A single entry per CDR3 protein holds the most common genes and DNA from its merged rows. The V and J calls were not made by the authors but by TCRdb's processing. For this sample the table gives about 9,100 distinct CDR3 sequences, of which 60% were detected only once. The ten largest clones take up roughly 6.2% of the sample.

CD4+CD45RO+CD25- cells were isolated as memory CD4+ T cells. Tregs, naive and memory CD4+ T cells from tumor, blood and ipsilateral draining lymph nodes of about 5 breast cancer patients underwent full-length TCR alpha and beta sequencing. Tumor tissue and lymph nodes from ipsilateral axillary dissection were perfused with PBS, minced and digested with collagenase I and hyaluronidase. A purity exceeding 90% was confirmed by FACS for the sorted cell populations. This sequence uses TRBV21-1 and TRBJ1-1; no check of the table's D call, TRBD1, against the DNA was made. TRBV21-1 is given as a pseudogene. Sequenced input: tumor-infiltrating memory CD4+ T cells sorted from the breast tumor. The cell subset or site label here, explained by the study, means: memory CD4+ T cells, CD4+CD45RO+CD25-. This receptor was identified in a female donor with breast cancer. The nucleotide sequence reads TGTGCCAGCAGCATTCAGACGGAGGATCCGGGGCTGAACACTGAAGCTTTCTTT. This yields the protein CASSIQTEDPGLNTEAFF.